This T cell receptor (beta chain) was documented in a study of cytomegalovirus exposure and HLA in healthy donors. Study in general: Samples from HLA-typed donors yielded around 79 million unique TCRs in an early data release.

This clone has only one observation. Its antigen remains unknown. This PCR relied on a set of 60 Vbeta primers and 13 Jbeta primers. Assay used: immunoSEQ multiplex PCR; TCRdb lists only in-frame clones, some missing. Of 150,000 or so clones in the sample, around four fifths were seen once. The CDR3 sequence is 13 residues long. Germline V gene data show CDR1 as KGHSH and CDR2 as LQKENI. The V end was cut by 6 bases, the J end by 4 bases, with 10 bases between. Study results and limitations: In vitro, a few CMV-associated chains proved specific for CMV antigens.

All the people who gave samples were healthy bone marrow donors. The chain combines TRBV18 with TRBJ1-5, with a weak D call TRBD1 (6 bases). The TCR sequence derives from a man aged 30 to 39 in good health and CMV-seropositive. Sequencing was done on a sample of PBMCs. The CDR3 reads CASSDTGNQPQHF. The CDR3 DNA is TGTGCCAGCTCGGACACAGGGAATCAGCCCCAGCATTTT.